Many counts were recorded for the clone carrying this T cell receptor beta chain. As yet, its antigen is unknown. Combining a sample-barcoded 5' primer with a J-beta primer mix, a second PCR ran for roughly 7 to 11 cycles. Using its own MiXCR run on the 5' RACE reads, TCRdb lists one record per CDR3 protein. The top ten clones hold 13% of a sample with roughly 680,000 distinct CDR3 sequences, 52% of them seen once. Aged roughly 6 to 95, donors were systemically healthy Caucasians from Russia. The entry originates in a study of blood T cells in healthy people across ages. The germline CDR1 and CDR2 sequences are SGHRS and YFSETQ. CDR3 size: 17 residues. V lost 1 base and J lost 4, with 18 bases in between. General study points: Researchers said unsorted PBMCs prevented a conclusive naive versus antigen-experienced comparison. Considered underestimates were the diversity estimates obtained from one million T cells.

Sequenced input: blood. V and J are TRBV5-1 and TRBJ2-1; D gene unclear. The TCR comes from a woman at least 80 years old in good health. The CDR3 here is CASSLPPSSGPYNEQFF. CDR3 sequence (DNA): TGCGCCAGCAGCTTGCCCCCCTCGTCAGGCCCTTACAATGAGCAGTTCTTC.